The subject of this entry is one T cell receptor beta chain. Seattle patient enrollment occurred during active infection, with longitudinal follow-up thereafter. The record originates from a study of blood T cell repertoires in COVID-19. Profiling relied on immunoSEQ multiplex PCR, and the TCRdb table lists in-frame clones only, not all of them. In the table there are about 150,000 clones, around 87% of which are singletons. Deletions cut 2 bases from V and 4 bases from J, with 11 bases between. This CDR3 has 14 amino acids. Germline-derived CDR1 and CDR2 are GTSNPN and SVGIG (reference sequence). This chain connects TRBV30 to TRBJ2-2; D possibly corresponds to TRBD2 (5 bases). The sample comprised peripheral blood. The clonotype originates from a man in his sixties with COVID-19, enrolled during active disease. The CDR3 region has the DNA TGTGCCTGGAGTCCAATTACTAGCACCGGGGAGCTGTTTTTT. Protein product: CAWSPITSTGELFF. Full variable domain (rest looked up from reference TRBV30 and TRBJ2-2): SQTIHQWPATLVQPVGSPLSLECTVEGTSNPNLYWYRQAAGRGLQLLFYSVGIGQISSEVPQNLSASRPQDRQFILSSKKLLLSDSGFYLCAWSPITSTGELFFGEGSRLTVL.